This T cell receptor (beta chain) was captured by sequencing in a study of T-cell memory formation after mild COVID-19. General observations from the study: Clones that contracted clustered mainly in CM and EM if CD4+ and in EMRA if CD8+. CD4+ bias marked clones expanding day 15 to 37, unlike balanced contracting clones. Pre-infection memory showed some responding clones, and this suggested that cross-reactive memory joined.

From 5'RACE with constant-segment primers came TCR alpha and TCR beta cDNA libraries that carried sample barcodes and UMIs. A single record per CDR3 protein comes from TCRdb applying MiXCR to the 5' RACE reads. Among approximately 560,000 distinct CDR3 sequences listed, about 18% were seen once. The CDR3 spans 14 residues. V shed 4 bases and J shed 3 bases, with 9 bases lying between them. Germline CDR1 is LNHDA and CDR2 is SQIVND (reference sequence). This clonotype has only one observation. The antigen is not known. Sequenced: PBMCs or a T cell subset sorted from them (not recorded which). The chain couples TRBV19 to TRBJ2-2; D remains unclear. This TCR came from an adult woman who had mild COVID-19 (a few samples of this study predate the infection). Cell type and time point are not known. In nucleotides, the CDR3 is TGTGCCAGTAGTAGGCGGAGCGACACCGGGGAGCTGTTTTTT. This codes for CASSRRSDTGELFF.